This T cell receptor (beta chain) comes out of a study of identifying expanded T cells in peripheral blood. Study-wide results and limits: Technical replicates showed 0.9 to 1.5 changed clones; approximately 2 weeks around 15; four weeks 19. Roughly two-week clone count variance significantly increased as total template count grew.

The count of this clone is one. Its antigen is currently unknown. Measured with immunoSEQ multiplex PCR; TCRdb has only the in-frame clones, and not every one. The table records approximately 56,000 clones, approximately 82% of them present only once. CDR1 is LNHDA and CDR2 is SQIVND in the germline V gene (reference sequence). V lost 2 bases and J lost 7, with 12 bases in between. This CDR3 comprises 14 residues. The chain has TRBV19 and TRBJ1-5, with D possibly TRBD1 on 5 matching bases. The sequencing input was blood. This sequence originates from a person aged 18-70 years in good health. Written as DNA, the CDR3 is TGTGCCAGTAGTATAACCACCGGGGGGCAGCCCCAGCATTTT. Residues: CASSITTGGQPQHF. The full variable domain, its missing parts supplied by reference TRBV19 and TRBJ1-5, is DGGITQSPKYLFRKEGQNVTLSCEQNLNHDAMYWYRQDPGQGLRLIYYSQIVNDFQKGDIAEGYSVSREKKESFPLTVTSAQKNPTAFYLCASSITTGGQPQHFGDGTRLSIL.